The clone carrying this T cell receptor beta chain was seen more than once but under ten times. The antigen is not known. RNA transcripts yielded amplified TCR beta CDR3 regions. TCR CDR3 regions were first amplified by RT-PCR with HTBI primers. TCRdb reprocessed the multiplex PCR reads with MiXCR, giving one entry per CDR3 protein. The sample comprises hundreds of thousands of distinct CDR3 sequences, about 15% of which are singletons, and under 15% rests with the top ten. This record belongs to a study of T cells in Graves' hyperthyroidism and ophthalmopathy. Study background: Pretreatment peripheral blood was obtained at initial diagnosis.

Diagnostic decisions used clinical symptoms, serum thyroxine and TRAb, thyroid ultrasound and orbital computed tomography. Out of roughly 10 ml of fresh peripheral blood came the PBMCs. The study's findings and limits: Peripheral blood also featured most of the thyroid clonotypes expanded above 0.001.

CDR1 and CDR2 (germline): DFQATT, SNEGSKA (reference sequence). Deletions cut 1 base from V and 3 bases from J, with 13 bases between. The CDR3 totals 15 residues. The rearrangement joins TRBV20-1 to TRBJ1-5; tentatively, D is TRBD1 (5 bases). The TCR was taken from a woman aged 45-59 years with Graves' ophthalmopathy. Source material: blood. CDR3 amino acids: CSARVAGQLNQPQHF. The CDR3 nucleotides read TGCAGTGCTAGAGTGGCGGGGCAGCTCAATCAGCCCCAGCATTTT.